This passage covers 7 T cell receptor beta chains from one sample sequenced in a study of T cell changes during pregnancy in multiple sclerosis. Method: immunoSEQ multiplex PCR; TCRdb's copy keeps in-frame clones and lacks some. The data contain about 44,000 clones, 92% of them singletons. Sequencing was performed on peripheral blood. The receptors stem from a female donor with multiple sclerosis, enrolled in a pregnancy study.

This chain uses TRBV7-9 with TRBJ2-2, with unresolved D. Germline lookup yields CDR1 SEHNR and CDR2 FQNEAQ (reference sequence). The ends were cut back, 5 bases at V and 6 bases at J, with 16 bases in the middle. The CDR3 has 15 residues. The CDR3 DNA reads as TGTGCCAGCAGCCTTTGGATCACTGGGCCCGGGGAGCTGTTTTTT. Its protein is CASSLWITGPGELFF.

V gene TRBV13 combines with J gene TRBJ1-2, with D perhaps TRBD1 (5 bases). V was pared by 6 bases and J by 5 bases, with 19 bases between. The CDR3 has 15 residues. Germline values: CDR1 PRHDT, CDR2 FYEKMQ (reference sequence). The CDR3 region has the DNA TGTGCCAGCAGGGGACTAATAGGCGGGGGGTATGGCTACACCTTC. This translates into CASRGLIGGGYGYTF.

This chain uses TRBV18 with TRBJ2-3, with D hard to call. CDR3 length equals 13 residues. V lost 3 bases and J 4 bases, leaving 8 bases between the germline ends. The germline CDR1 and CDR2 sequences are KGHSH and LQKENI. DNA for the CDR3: TGTGCCAGCTCACCGATTTCTGCAGATACGCAGTATTTT. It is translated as CASSPISADTQYF.

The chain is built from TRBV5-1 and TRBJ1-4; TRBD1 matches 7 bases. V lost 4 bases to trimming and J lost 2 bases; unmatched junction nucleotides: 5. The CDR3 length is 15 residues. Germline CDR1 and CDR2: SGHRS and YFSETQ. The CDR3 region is CASSQRDSTNEKLFF. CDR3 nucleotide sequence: TGCGCCAGCAGCCAGAGGGACAGCACTAATGAAAAACTGTTTTTT.

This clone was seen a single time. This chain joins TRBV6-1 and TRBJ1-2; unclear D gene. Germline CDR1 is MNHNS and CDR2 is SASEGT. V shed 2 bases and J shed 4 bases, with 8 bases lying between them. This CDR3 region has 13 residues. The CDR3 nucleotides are TGTGCCAGCAGTGAATTGGCAGCCTATGGCTACACCTTC. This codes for CASSELAAYGYTF.

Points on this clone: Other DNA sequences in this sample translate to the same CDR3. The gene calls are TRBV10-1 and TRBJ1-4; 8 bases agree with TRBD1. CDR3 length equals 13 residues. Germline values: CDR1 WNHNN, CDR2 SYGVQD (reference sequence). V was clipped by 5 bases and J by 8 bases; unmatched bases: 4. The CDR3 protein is CASSRQGNEKLFF. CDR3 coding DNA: TGCGCCAGCAGTCGACAGGGGAACGAAAAACTGTTTTTT.

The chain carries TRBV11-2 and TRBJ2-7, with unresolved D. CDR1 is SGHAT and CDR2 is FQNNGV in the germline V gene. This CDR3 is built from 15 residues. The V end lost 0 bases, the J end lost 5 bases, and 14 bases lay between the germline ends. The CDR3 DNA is TGTGCCAGCAGCTTAGACCCTGGCCTAAGAAACGAGCAGTACTTC. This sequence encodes CASSLDPGLRNEQYF.